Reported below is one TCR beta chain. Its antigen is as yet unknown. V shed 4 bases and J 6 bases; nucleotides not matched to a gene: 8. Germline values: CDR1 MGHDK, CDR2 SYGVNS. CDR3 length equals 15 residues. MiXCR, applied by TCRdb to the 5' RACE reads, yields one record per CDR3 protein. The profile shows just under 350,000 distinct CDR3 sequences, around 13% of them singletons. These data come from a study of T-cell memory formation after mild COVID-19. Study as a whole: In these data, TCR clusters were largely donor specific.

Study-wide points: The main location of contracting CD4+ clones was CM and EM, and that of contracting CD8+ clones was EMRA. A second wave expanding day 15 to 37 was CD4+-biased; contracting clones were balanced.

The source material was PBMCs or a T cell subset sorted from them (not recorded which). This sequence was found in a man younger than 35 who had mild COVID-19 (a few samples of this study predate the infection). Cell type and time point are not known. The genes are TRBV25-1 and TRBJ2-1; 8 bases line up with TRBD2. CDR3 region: CASSVGAGAFNEQFF. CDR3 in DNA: TGTGCCAGCAGTGTAGGAGCGGGGGCATTCAATGAGCAGTTCTTC.